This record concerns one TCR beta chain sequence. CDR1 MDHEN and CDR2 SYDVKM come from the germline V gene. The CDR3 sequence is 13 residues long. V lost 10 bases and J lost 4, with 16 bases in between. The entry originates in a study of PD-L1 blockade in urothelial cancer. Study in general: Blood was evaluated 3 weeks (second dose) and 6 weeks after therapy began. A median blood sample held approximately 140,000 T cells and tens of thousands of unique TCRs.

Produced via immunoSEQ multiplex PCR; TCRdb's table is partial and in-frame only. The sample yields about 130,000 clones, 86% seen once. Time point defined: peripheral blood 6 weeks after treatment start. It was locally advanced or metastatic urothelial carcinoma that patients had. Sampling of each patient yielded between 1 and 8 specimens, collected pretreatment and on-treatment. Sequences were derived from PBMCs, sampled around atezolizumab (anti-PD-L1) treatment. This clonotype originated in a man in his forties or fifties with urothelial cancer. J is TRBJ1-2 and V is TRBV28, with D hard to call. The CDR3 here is CATPGEAAYGYTF. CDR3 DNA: TGTGCCACCCCTGGGGAGGCAGCCTATGGCTACACCTTC.